The present TCR beta chain was sequenced within a study of T-cell reconstitution after alpha-beta-depleted transplantation in children. CDR3 length equals 13 residues. Unmatched junction bases numbered 6, after V lost 10 bases and J lost 4 bases. Per germline, CDR1 MNHNS and CDR2 SASEGT. Unique molecular identifiers were incorporated into the prepared TCRbeta library. TCRdb redid the calling of the PCR reads with MiXCR, one entry per CDR3 protein. The table has about 610,000 distinct CDR3 sequences, approximately 10% seen once. The genes are TRBV6-1 and TRBJ2-5; 10 positions agree with TRBD2. The input for sequencing was PBMCs from the stem cell graft donor, taken from the stem cell graft. The TCR comes from a human donor who donated a stem cell graft to a child with acute myeloid leukemia. CDR3 residues: CATTSGRGETQYF. CDR3 sequence (DNA): TGTGCCACAACCAGCGGGAGGGGAGAGACCCAGTACTTC.